One sample yielded the 18 T cell receptor beta chains listed below, sequenced in a study of cytomegalovirus exposure and HLA in healthy donors. A multiplex PCR was run with 60 Vbeta primers and 13 Jbeta primers. Using immunoSEQ multiplex PCR, the repertoire was profiled, and TCRdb retains in-frame clones only, with some absent. The sample data list some 43,000 clones. Sequenced material: PBMCs. These receptors were collected from a woman in her twenties or thirties in good health and CMV-seronegative.

The chain is built from TRBV9 and TRBJ2-1, with 9 nucleotides matching TRBD2. This CDR3 is 19 amino acids long. The trim removed 2 bases at V and 2 bases at J, leaving 14 bases unmatched. From germline, CDR1 is SGDLS and CDR2 YYNGEE. As DNA, the CDR3 is TGTGCCAGCAGCGTGGGCAGACAGGGTCGCGGGAGGGCCTACAATGAGCAGTTCTTC. Encoded protein: CASSVGRQGRGRAYNEQFF.

The gene calls are TRBV25-1 and TRBJ2-7, with 7 bases lining up with TRBD2. CDR3 length: 14 residues. V dropped 3 bases and J dropped 4; count of bases not matched to a gene: 6. Germline V gene data show CDR1 as MGHDK and CDR2 as SYGVNS. The CDR3 is CASSDVRGSYEQYF. The CDR3 DNA is TGTGCCAGCAGTGACGTGCGCGGGAGTTACGAGCAGTACTTC.

The V call is TRBV29-1, the J call TRBJ2-1; 9 positions match TRBD2. Germline CDR1 SQVTM, CDR2 ANQGSEA. V lost 4 bases and J lost 7; bases outside the gene matches: 8. The CDR3 consists of 14 residues. The CDR3 loop is CSVGAGTSFNEQFF. The CDR3 nucleotides read TGCAGCGTTGGAGCCGGGACTAGCTTTAATGAGCAGTTCTTC.

V gene TRBV19 combines with J gene TRBJ1-2, with 8 positions matching TRBD1. With V trimmed by 3 bases and J by 8 bases, 5 bases remained unmatched. This CDR3 is built from 13 residues. Germline V gene sequence: CDR1 LNHDA, CDR2 SQIVND (reference sequence). CDR3 sequence reads: CASSIQGAGGYTF. CDR3 in DNA: TGTGCCAGTAGTATTCAGGGGGCGGGAGGCTACACCTTC.

V gene TRBV18 combines with J gene TRBJ2-2, with D tentatively TRBD1 (5 bases). The V end lost 8 bases, the J end lost 1 base, and 14 bases lay between the germline ends. This CDR3 is 15 amino acids long. Germline V gene lookup returns CDR1 KGHSH and CDR2 LQKENI. The CDR3 DNA is TGTGCCAGCCTAGACAGTTTATTGAACACCGGGGAGCTGTTTTTT. Its translation is CASLDSLLNTGELFF.

The rearrangement uses TRBV29-1 and TRBJ2-1; TRBD1 is a possible D gene (6 bases). V lost 1 base to trimming and J lost 6 bases, with 16 bases between them. Germline V CDR1 and CDR2: SQVTM, ANQGSEA. The CDR3 has 15 residues. DNA for the CDR3: TGCAGCGTTGAAGGGGGGTTTGGCAGGGGCAATGAGCAGTTCTTC. This gives the protein CSVEGGFGRGNEQFF.

V is TRBV11-2 and J is TRBJ2-7; D is uncertain. The V end was cut by 5 bases, the J end by 4 bases, with 9 bases between. The CDR3 consists of 12 residues. Germline V gene lookup returns CDR1 SGHAT and CDR2 FQNNGV. For the CDR3, the DNA is TGTGCCAGCAGCCCCAGTGTGTACGAGCAGTACTTC. It specifies CASSPSVYEQYF.

The rearrangement uses TRBV6-5 and TRBJ1-2, with 10 bases lining up with TRBD1. Losses at the gene ends were 6 bases for V and 8 bases for J; bases not matched to a gene: 12. The CDR3 spans 15 residues. Germline V gene sequence: CDR1 MNHEY, CDR2 SVGAGI. CDR3 sequence reads: CASSPLRTGGKGYTF. CDR3 nucleotide sequence: TGTGCCAGCAGCCCCCTAAGGACAGGGGGGAAGGGCTACACCTTC.

J is TRBJ2-1 and V is TRBV7-9; TRBD2 agrees at 15 bases. This CDR3 has 16 residues. J lost 11 bases, V lost 4 bases, and 9 bases had no gene match. Per the germline V gene, CDR1 is SEHNR and CDR2 is FQNEAQ (reference sequence). CDR3 residues: CASSYDTGTSGRKQFF. CDR3 bases: TGTGCCAGCAGCTACGACACCGGGACTAGCGGGAGGAAGCAGTTCTTC.

The chain has TRBV10-1 and TRBJ2-7, with D maybe TRBD2 (5 bases). Trimming shortened V by 0 bases and J by 3 bases, and 9 bases separated the two germline ends. Germline V gene lookup returns CDR1 WNHNN and CDR2 SYGVQD (reference sequence). The CDR3 loop spans 14 amino acids. The CDR3 reads CASSESFRGYEQYF. Here the CDR3 DNA reads TGCGCCAGCAGTGAGTCGTTTCGGGGCTACGAGCAGTACTTC.

The rearrangement links TRBV4-2 to TRBJ1-1; TRBD1 might be the D (5 bases). Per germline, CDR1 LGHNA and CDR2 YNFKEQ. The CDR3 length is 15 residues. The ends were cut back, 1 base at V and 7 bases at J, with 16 bases in the middle. The CDR3 protein is CASSQGAGLTSEAFF. CDR3 nucleotide sequence: TGTGCCAGCAGCCAAGGGGCGGGGCTTACTAGTGAAGCTTTCTTT.

This sequence joins TRBV11-2 and TRBJ2-7, with 9 nucleotides matching TRBD2. Trimming cost V 5 bases and J 2 bases; bases outside gene matches: 7. Germline V gene sequence: CDR1 SGHAT, CDR2 FQNNGV. This CDR3 is 15 amino acids long. The DNA of the CDR3 is TGTGCCAGCAGCCGACTAGCGGATAGGACCTACGAGCAGTACTTC. It translates to CASSRLADRTYEQYF.

The chain employs TRBV19 and TRBJ2-1, with D maybe TRBD2 (6 bases). CDR1 is LNHDA and CDR2 is SQIVND in the germline V gene (reference sequence). The CDR3 has 14 residues. The V gene lost 7 bases and the J gene lost 0 bases, with 10 bases spanning the gap. This CDR3 is CASTSASSYNEQFF. In DNA, the CDR3 is TGTGCCAGTACTAGCGCTAGCTCCTACAATGAGCAGTTCTTC.

The chain is built from TRBV10-2 and TRBJ2-7, with D perhaps TRBD1 (6 bases). The CDR3 has 15 residues. Germline lookup yields CDR1 WSHSY and CDR2 SAAADI. V was shortened by 0 bases and J by 3 bases, with 12 bases between the two germline ends. The CDR3 nucleotides are TGCGCCAGCAGTGAGTCGAGTGGACAGAACTACGAGCAGTACTTC. Translated, it gives CASSESSGQNYEQYF.

The rearrangement joins TRBV9 to TRBJ1-2; D unclear. CDR1 SGDLS and CDR2 YYNGEE come from the germline V gene. V shed 5 bases and J shed 13 bases, with 12 bases lying between them. The CDR3 is 10 residues long. The CDR3 is CASRKRVCTF. Here the CDR3 DNA reads TGTGCCAGCAGAAAGAGGGTTTGCACCTTC.

The V call is TRBV6-1, the J call TRBJ1-2; no definite D call. This CDR3 region has 15 residues. Germline CDR1 is MNHNS and CDR2 is SASEGT. V lost 4 bases, J lost 0 bases, and 12 bases lay in between. The CDR3 protein is CASSVAGTANYGYTF. In nucleotides, the CDR3 is TGTGCCAGCAGTGTGGCAGGAACTGCTAACTATGGCTACACCTTC.

V and J are TRBV7-9 and TRBJ2-5, with no clear D. In germline, CDR1 is SEHNR, CDR2 FQNEAQ (reference sequence). This CDR3 is built from 13 residues. Trimming pared 3 bases from V and 5 bases from J, leaving 10 bases between. CDR3 nucleotides: TGTGCCAGCAGCTTGCTAGAGCGCGAGACCCAGTACTTC. This sequence encodes CASSLLERETQYF.

The DNA of the CDR3 is TGTGCCAGCAGCCTGGGCGGGACCTTGAACACTGAAGCTTTCTTT. Translated: CASSLGGTLNTEAFF. The genes are TRBV5-5 and TRBJ1-1; weak D call: TRBD1 (5 bases). V was shortened by 4 bases and J by 0 bases, with 13 bases between the two germline ends. Germline V CDR1 and CDR2: SGHKS, YYEKEE (reference sequence). The CDR3 loop spans 15 amino acids.